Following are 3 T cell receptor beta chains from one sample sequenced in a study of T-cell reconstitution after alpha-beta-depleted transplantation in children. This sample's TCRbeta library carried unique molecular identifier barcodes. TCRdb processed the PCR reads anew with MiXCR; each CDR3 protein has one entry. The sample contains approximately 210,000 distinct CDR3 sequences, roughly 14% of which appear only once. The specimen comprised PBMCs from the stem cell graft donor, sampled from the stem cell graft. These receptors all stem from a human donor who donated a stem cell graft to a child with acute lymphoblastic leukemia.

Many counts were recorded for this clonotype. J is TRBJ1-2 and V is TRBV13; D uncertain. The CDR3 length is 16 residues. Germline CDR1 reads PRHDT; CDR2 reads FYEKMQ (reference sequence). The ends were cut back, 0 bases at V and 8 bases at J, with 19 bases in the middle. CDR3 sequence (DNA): TGTGCCAGCAGCTTAGGGCTCCCAGGCGTCGTGGGAGGCTACACCTTC. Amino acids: CASSLGLPGVVGGYTF.

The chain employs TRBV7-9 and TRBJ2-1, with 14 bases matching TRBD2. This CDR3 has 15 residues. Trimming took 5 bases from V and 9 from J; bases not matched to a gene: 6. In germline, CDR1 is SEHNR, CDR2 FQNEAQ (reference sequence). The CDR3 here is CASSAGTSGSGEQFF. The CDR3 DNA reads TGTGCCAGCAGCGCTGGGACTAGCGGGAGCGGTGAGCAGTTCTTC.

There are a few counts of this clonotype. The CDR3 reads CSASVAGGSGYTF. CDR3 nucleotide sequence: TGCAGTGCTAGTGTAGCTGGGGGAAGTGGCTACACCTTC. V and J are TRBV20-1 and TRBJ1-2; TRBD1 is a possible D gene (5 bases). The V gene lost 3 bases and the J gene lost 7 bases, with 15 bases spanning the gap. Germline lookup yields CDR1 DFQATT and CDR2 SNEGSKA (reference sequence). The CDR3 covers 13 residues.